Included here is one T cell receptor beta chain sequence, with context. Antigen specificity is unknown. The sample comes from a study of T cells in Graves' hyperthyroidism and ophthalmopathy. Whole-study context: The blood sample was taken at first diagnosis, before treatment began. The study, taken as a whole, reports: Blood shared most expanded thyroid clonotypes above 0.001.

Authors of the study amplified TCR beta CDR3 regions from RNA transcripts. Researchers ran a first-round RT-PCR on the TCR CDR3 using the HTBI primer set. TCRdb re-called the multiplex PCR reads through MiXCR, storing one row per CDR3 protein. The table records around 290,000 distinct CDR3 sequences, 12% to 15% of them present only once. From germline, CDR1 is SGHRS and CDR2 YFSETQ. The V gene end was trimmed by 2 bases and the J gene end by 6 bases; junction bases not matched to a gene: 12. This CDR3 region has 17 residues. Sequencing was performed on blood. The source of this sequence is a middle-aged woman with Graves' hyperthyroidism. The chain carries TRBV5-1 and TRBJ2-1, with TRBD2 matching 9 bases. The CDR3 loop is CASSFQWASGDINEQFF. CDR3 coding DNA: TGCGCCAGCAGCTTCCAATGGGCTAGCGGGGACATCAATGAGCAGTTCTTC.